There are many counts of the clone carrying this T cell receptor beta chain. Its antigen is as yet unknown. Germline V gene lookup returns CDR1 SGHRS and CDR2 YFSETQ. The CDR3 has 14 amino acids. With 4 bases clipped from V and 8 bases from J, the junction kept 10 bases outside the gene matches. The authors made TCR cDNA by 5'RACE template switching, adding a universal primer site and UMIs. Each CDR3 protein gets one entry after TCRdb re-called the 5' RACE reads with MiXCR. Among over 300,000 distinct CDR3 sequences, about 4% were seen once, and the ten largest hold around 23%. The data were taken from a study of T cells after yellow fever vaccination. General study points: Repertoires obtained by FACS sorting could include abundant clonotypes that entered as contaminants from the bulk population. Clonotypes found in both CD4 and CD8 compartments made up a small share. A large majority of primary-vaccination clones showed up again after the booster (about 97% CD4, 85% to 90% CD8).

The V call is TRBV5-1, the J call TRBJ1-2; 8 bases align to TRBD1. The sample consisted of PBMCs, taken 5 days after the yellow fever booster vaccination. This TCR was recovered from a man younger than 35 who received the YFV17D yellow fever vaccine. DNA for the CDR3: TGCGCCAGCAGCCCAGACAGGGGCAGCCGGGGCTACACCTTC. It yields the protein CASSPDRGSRGYTF.